What follows are 25 T cell receptor beta chains derived from one specimen sequenced in a study of Tregs in tolerant kidney transplant recipients. Recipients received nonmyeloablative bone marrow transplants from related graft donors, with transient mixed chimerism. The method was immunoSEQ multiplex PCR; TCRdb's version includes in-frame clones alone and lacks a portion of them. The sample yields around 64,000 clones, around 87% seen once. Sequenced material: CD4+ T cells from blood (PBMCs), taken 6 months after the transplant. The receptors come from a human patient who received a combined kidney and bone marrow transplant. Some T cells may originate from the graft donor.

This chain uses TRBV7-2 with TRBJ2-3; the D gene is possibly TRBD1 (6 bases). The germline gives CDR1 SGHTA, CDR2 FQGNSA. The CDR3 sequence is 15 residues long. The V end lost 7 bases, the J end lost 5 bases, and 19 bases lay between the germline ends. The DNA for the CDR3 is TGTGCCAGCAACCCGAGGGGACACGAGGGAGATACGCAGTATTTT. Protein sequence: CASNPRGHEGDTQYF.

This clone was observed once. The rearrangement joins TRBV30 to TRBJ2-3, with a weak D call TRBD1 (5 bases). This CDR3 spans 13 amino acids. Germline V gives CDR1 GTSNPN, CDR2 SVGIG (reference sequence). Trimming removed 5 bases at V and 3 bases at J, with 12 bases between. This CDR3 is CAWETQGTDTQYF. In nucleotides, the CDR3 is TGTGCCTGGGAGACCCAGGGAACAGATACGCAGTATTTT.

The V gene is TRBV7-2, the J gene TRBJ2-5; D unclear. This CDR3 is 13 amino acids long. The germline CDR1 and CDR2 sequences are SGHTA and FQGNSA. V gave up 5 bases and J gave up 5 bases, with 12 bases separating them. The chain's CDR3 is CASSVQRGETQYF. CDR3 nucleotide sequence: TGTGCCAGCAGCGTCCAGCGTGGGGAGACCCAGTACTTC.

V usage is TRBV5-4 and J usage is TRBJ2-2, with TRBD2 matching over 7 bases. Germline lookup yields CDR1 SGHNT and CDR2 YYREEE (reference sequence). V trimming: 5 bases; J trimming: 8 bases; junction bases outside the gene matches: 18. The CDR3 contains 17 residues. CDR3 in amino acids: CASSYPGTTKKAGELFF. CDR3 DNA: TGTGCCAGCAGTTACCCCGGGACTACCAAAAAGGCGGGGGAGCTGTTTTTT.

The genes are TRBV18 and TRBJ1-1; the match to TRBD1 covers 8 bases. The germline CDR1 and CDR2 sequences are KGHSH and LQKENI. The CDR3 has 15 residues. Trimming removed 4 bases from V and 2 bases from J; junction bases left unmatched: 6. This chain's CDR3 is CASSLTTGVNTEAFF. In DNA form, the CDR3 reads TGTGCCAGCTCACTTACGACAGGGGTTAACACTGAAGCTTTCTTT. Supplemented by reference TRBV18 and TRBJ1-1, the full variable domain reads NAGVMQNPRHLVRRRGQEARLRCSPMKGHSHVYWYRQLPEEGLKFMVYLQKENIIDESGMPKERFSAEFPKEGPSILRIQQVVRGDSAAYFCASSLTTGVNTEAFFGQGTRLTVV.

This clone has a single count. This chain joins TRBV9 and TRBJ2-3; D ambiguous. Trimming removed 0 bases at V and 2 bases at J, with 13 bases between. This CDR3 is 16 amino acids long. The V gene's germline CDR1 is SGDLS and CDR2 YYNGEE. The CDR3 nucleotides read TGTGCCAGCAGCGTAGGAGGCAGCCGAGTCACAGATACGCAGTATTTT. Its protein is CASSVGGSRVTDTQYF.

The CDR3 reads CASSLSSSGERETQYF. The CDR3 bases are TGTGCCAGCAGCCTCTCTTCCAGCGGGGAGAGGGAGACCCAGTACTTC. The rearrangement links TRBV7-9 to TRBJ2-5; 7 bases map to TRBD2. Germline V CDR1 and CDR2: SEHNR, FQNEAQ (reference sequence). The CDR3 is 16 residues long. The junction had 14 bases not matched to a gene; V was cut back by 5 bases and J by 5 bases.

The chain combines TRBV7-8 with TRBJ1-3, with D perhaps TRBD1 (6 bases). The V end lost 5 bases, the J end lost 2 bases, and 10 bases lay between the germline ends. The CDR3 has 14 amino acids. Germline V lookup: CDR1 SGHVS, CDR2 FQNEAQ. The CDR3 DNA reads TGTGCCAGCAGCCTCGGGACAACTGGAAACACCATATATTTT. Translated, it gives CASSLGTTGNTIYF. Together with reference TRBV7-8 and TRBJ1-3, the CDR3 gives the full variable domain: GAGVSQSPRYKVAKRGQDVALRCDPISGHVSLFWYQQALGQGPEFLTYFQNEAQLDKSGLPSDRFFAERPEGSVSTLKIQRTQQEDSAVYLCASSLGTTGNTIYFGEGSWLTVV.

The chain uses TRBV19 and TRBJ2-7, with TRBD1 identical over 7 bases. Looked up from germline, CDR1 is LNHDA and CDR2 is SQIVND (reference sequence). The CDR3 is 14 residues long. Trimming took 5 bases from V and 4 from J; bases not matched to a gene: 8. This CDR3 is CASSLRDRPYEQYF. The CDR3 nucleotides read TGTGCCAGTAGTCTCCGGGACAGACCTTACGAGCAGTACTTC. Combining the CDR3 with reference TRBV19 and TRBJ2-7 gives the whole variable domain DGGITQSPKYLFRKEGQNVTLSCEQNLNHDAMYWYRQDPGQGLRLIYYSQIVNDFQKGDIAEGYSVSREKKESFPLTVTSAQKNPTAFYLCASSLRDRPYEQYFGPGTRLTVT.

The chain has TRBV11-2 and TRBJ2-7, with 9 bases aligning to TRBD1. CDR1 SGHAT and CDR2 FQNNGV come from the germline V gene. V shed 1 base and J 2 bases; nucleotides not matched to a gene: 3. The CDR3 sequence is 15 residues long. The CDR3 coding sequence is TGTGCCAGCAGCTTAGCCCACAGGGGGCCCTACGAGCAGTACTTC. Protein product: CASSLAHRGPYEQYF.

V and J are TRBV14 and TRBJ1-2; 7 bases match TRBD1. After removal of 0 bases from V and 8 bases from J, the junction contained 9 bases not matched to a gene. The CDR3 is made up of 15 amino acids. Germline V gives CDR1 SGHDN, CDR2 FVKESK. The CDR3 coding sequence is TGTGCCAGCAGCCAAGAAGGTCGGCAGGGGGGAGGCTACACCTTC. Translation: CASSQEGRQGGGYTF. Drawing the rest from reference TRBV14 and TRBJ1-2, the complete variable domain is EAGVTQFPSHSVIEKGQTVTLRCDPISGHDNLYWYRRVMGKEIKFLLHFVKESKQDESGMPNNRFLAERTGGTYSTLKVQPAELEDSGVYFCASSQEGRQGGGYTFGSGTRLTVV.

The V gene is TRBV5-4, the J gene TRBJ1-2; perhaps TRBD1 as D (5 bases). The V and J ends lost 0 bases and 13 bases respectively, with 19 bases between them. Germline CDR1 is SGHNT and CDR2 is YYREEE (reference sequence). This CDR3 spans 14 amino acids. Here the CDR3 DNA reads TGTGCCAGCAGCTTGGGGGCAGGGAAATCTTTTGGCACCTTC. This gives the protein CASSLGAGKSFGTF.

The chain couples TRBV7-2 to TRBJ2-7, with 13 positions matching TRBD2. The CDR3 totals 15 residues. V shed 4 bases, J shed 4 bases, and the junction held 4 bases outside the gene matches. Germline values: CDR1 SGHTA, CDR2 FQGNSA. CDR3 nucleotide sequence: TGTGCCAGCAGCTCGGGACTAGCGGGACCTTACGAGCAGTACTTC. Translated: CASSSGLAGPYEQYF. Together with reference TRBV7-2 and TRBJ2-7, the CDR3 gives the full variable domain: GAGVSQSPSNKVTEKGKDVELRCDPISGHTALYWYRQSLGQGLEFLIYFQGNSAPDKSGLPSDRFSAERTGGSVSTLTIQRTQQEDSAVYLCASSSGLAGPYEQYFGPGTRLTVT.

This chain uses TRBV19 with TRBJ1-4, with 7 bases lining up with TRBD1. The V gene end was trimmed by 5 bases and the J gene end by 8 bases; junction bases not matched to a gene: 14. The CDR3 is 16 residues long. Germline V CDR1 and CDR2: LNHDA, SQIVND (reference sequence). The CDR3 nucleotides are TGTGCCAGTAGTCCCTATGGACAGGAAAAAGGAGAAAAACTGTTTTTT. Its protein is CASSPYGQEKGEKLFF.

In this sample, this clone is medium-sized. The chain has TRBV6-5 and TRBJ1-2; possibly TRBD1 for D (5 bases). With 6 bases removed from V and 8 bases from J, the gap between germline ends came to 22 bases. CDR1 is MNHEY, CDR2 SVGAGI, per germline. This CDR3 is 15 amino acids long. CDR3 protein: CASSIEFRVSSGYTF. The CDR3 coding sequence is TGTGCCAGCAGCATAGAATTCAGGGTTTCCAGCGGCTACACCTTC.

In its sample, this clone ranks as medium-sized (0.01 to 0.1%). This sample also contains other DNA sequences that code for the same CDR3. This chain uses TRBV6-1 with TRBJ1-2; D unresolved. The CDR3 loop spans 12 amino acids. From germline, CDR1 is MNHNS and CDR2 SASEGT. Trimming took off 4 bases at V and 0 bases at J, with 3 bases between the two ends. The CDR3 is CASSVTNYGYTF. CDR3 DNA sequence: TGTGCCAGCAGTGTTACTAACTATGGCTACACCTTC.

This clone has more than one count but fewer than ten. The V gene is TRBV5-1, the J gene TRBJ2-4; 12 positions match TRBD1. The CDR3 totals 15 residues. Trimming cost V 2 bases and J 14 bases; bases outside gene matches: 11. Germline V gives CDR1 SGHRS, CDR2 YFSETQ. CDR3 loop: CASSFQGQGAHREYF. CDR3 bases: TGCGCCAGCAGCTTCCAGGGACAGGGGGCCCACCGTGAGTACTTC. Full variable domain (rest looked up from reference TRBV5-1 and TRBJ2-4): KAGVTQTPRYLIKTRGQQVTLSCSPISGHRSVSWYQQTPGQGLQFLFEYFSETQRNKGNFPGRFSGRQFSNSRSEMNVSTLELGDSALYLCASSFQGQGAHREYFGAGTRLSVL.

This chain uses TRBV5-3 with TRBJ2-5; TRBD2 matches at 8 bases. TRBV5-3 is marked as an open reading frame, function uncertain. The CDR3 has 14 amino acids. The V segment lost 4 bases and the J segment 2 bases; nucleotides outside the gene matches: 4. This CDR3 is CARSPRGGQETQYF. The CDR3, as DNA: TGTGCCAGAAGCCCCCGGGGGGGGCAAGAGACCCAGTACTTC.

This clone came up a few times. V gene TRBV5-6 combines with J gene TRBJ1-4; D is unresolved. The CDR3 has 15 amino acids. Looked up from germline, CDR1 is SGHDT and CDR2 is YYEEEE. Trimming shortened V by 2 bases and J by 5 bases, and 13 bases separated the two germline ends. The DNA for the CDR3 is TGTGCCAGCAGCTTCCTTTCATCGCAGAATGAAAAACTGTTTTTT. Encoded protein: CASSFLSSQNEKLFF.

This rearrangement joins TRBV30 to TRBJ2-5; the match to TRBD2 covers 10 bases. The CDR3 is made up of 15 amino acids. Germline CDR1 GTSNPN, CDR2 SVGIG (reference sequence). V shed 4 bases, J shed 5 bases, and the junction held 10 bases outside the gene matches. CDR3 coding DNA: TGTGCCTGGACTAGCGGGAGTATCCGTGAGGAGACCCAGTACTTC. Encoded protein: CAWTSGSIREETQYF.

The chain couples TRBV7-3 to TRBJ1-2, with D tentatively TRBD1 (5 bases). Germline V lookup: CDR1 SGHTA, CDR2 FQGTGA. Trimming took 5 bases from V and 6 from J, leaving 13 bases between them. This CDR3 spans 13 amino acids. The CDR3 region has the DNA TGTGCCAGCAGCGCATCGGGGGGGGATGGCTACACCTTC. It specifies CASSASGGDGYTF.

The genes are TRBV11-3 and TRBJ1-2; the match to TRBD1 covers 12 bases. Trimming at V came to 4 bases and at J to 6 bases, leaving 3 bases not matched to a gene. CDR3 length: 14 residues. In germline, CDR1 is SGHNT, CDR2 YENEEA. The CDR3 protein is CASSWGQGADGYTF. The CDR3 DNA is TGTGCCAGCAGCTGGGGACAGGGGGCGGATGGCTACACCTTC.

This clone was counted a single time. The chain employs TRBV5-6 and TRBJ2-3, with 13 nucleotides matching TRBD2. CDR1 SGHDT and CDR2 YYEEEE come from the germline V gene. V dropped 1 base and J dropped 4; count of bases not matched to a gene: 9. This CDR3 is 18 amino acids long. The CDR3 loop is CASSLTSGRAKGADTQYF. CDR3 coding DNA: TGTGCCAGCAGCTTGACTAGCGGGAGGGCAAAAGGGGCAGATACGCAGTATTTT.

The chain uses TRBV7-6 and TRBJ1-6, with TRBD1 matching 9 bases. Germline CDR1 and CDR2: SGHVS and FNYEAQ. The CDR3 has 16 amino acids. V gave up 5 bases and J gave up 7 bases; unmatched junction bases: 9. This chain's CDR3 is CASSRARDRANSPLHF. The CDR3 nucleotides are TGTGCCAGCAGCCGAGCCCGGGACAGGGCGAATTCACCCCTCCACTTT. The full variable domain, with the rest looked up from reference TRBV7-6 and TRBJ1-6, is GAGVSQSPRYKVTKRGQDVALRCDPISGHVSLYWYRQALGQGPEFLTYFNYEAQQDKSGLPNDRFSAERPEGSISTLTIQRTEQRDSAMYRCASSRARDRANSPLHFGNGTRLTVT.

The chain couples TRBV28 to TRBJ2-7; D possibly corresponds to TRBD1 (5 bases). Trimming stripped 3 bases from V and 0 bases from J, with 9 bases between. CDR1 MDHEN and CDR2 SYDVKM come from the germline V gene. CDR3 length equals 14 residues. The CDR3 sequence is CASSLTTVSYEQYF. The CDR3 DNA is TGTGCCAGCAGTTTGACGACAGTCTCCTACGAGCAGTACTTC.